This TCR beta chain originates from a study of HIV-infected patients and healthy controls. Germline V CDR1 and CDR2: DFQATT, SNEGSKA (reference sequence). The CDR3 is 15 amino acids. V was pared by 3 bases and J by 0 bases, with 2 bases of the junction left unmatched. Alpha and beta constant-region primers primed reverse transcription of 500 to 550 ng RNA. Using multiplexing indices, alpha and beta chain libraries were generated apart by chain-specific third strand synthesis. TCRdb re-called the 5' RACE reads through MiXCR, storing one row per CDR3 protein. The repertoire has approximately 18,000 distinct CDR3 sequences, roughly 8.9% of them found once; the top ten carry roughly 2.6%. The repertoire came from unfractionated whole blood and reflected all unsorted peripheral T cells. This clonotype turned up a few times.

Sequencing was carried out using blood. The chain combines TRBV20-1 with TRBJ2-4, with TRBD2 matching over 10 bases. This receptor was obtained from an adult in good health. The CDR3 DNA reads as TGCAGTGCTAGGGGGACTAGCGCAGCCAAAAACATTCAGTACTTC. This sequence encodes CSARGTSAAKNIQYF.